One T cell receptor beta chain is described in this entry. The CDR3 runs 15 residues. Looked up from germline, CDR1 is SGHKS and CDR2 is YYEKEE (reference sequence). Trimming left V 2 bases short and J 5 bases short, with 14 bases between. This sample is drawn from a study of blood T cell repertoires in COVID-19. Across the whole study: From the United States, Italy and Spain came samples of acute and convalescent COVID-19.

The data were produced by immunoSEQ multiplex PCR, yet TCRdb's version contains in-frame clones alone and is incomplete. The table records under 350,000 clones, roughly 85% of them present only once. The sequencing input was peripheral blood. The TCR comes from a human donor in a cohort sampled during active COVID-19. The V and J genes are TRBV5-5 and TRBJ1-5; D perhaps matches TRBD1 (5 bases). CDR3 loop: CASSFQGGSDQPQHF. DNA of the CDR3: TGTGCCAGCAGCTTTCAGGGTGGGTCGGATCAGCCCCAGCATTTT.